The entry below describes one TCR beta chain. Its antigen is not identified. TCRdb re-called the RT-PCR reads with MiXCR, one entry per CDR3 protein. Of 860,000 or so distinct CDR3 sequences listed, approximately 22% are singletons. This entry comes from a study of response to subunit inactivated influenza vaccine. Study findings and constraints: The authors suggested that few new T cells are recruited per seasonal influenza vaccination.

The CDR3 totals 14 residues. Germline loops: CDR1 SGHRS, CDR2 YFSETQ. Trimming pared 1 base from V and 7 bases from J, leaving 15 bases between. This clonotype was obtained from a man in his fifties who received an inactivated influenza vaccine. The chain is built from TRBV5-1 and TRBJ2-7; D might be TRBD1 (5 bases). The sample was PBMCs from blood, taken roughly 5 days after vaccination. The CDR3 loop reads CASSLSTVRLEQYF. Written as DNA, the CDR3 is TGCGCCAGCAGCTTGTCGACAGTGCGTTTGGAGCAGTACTTC.